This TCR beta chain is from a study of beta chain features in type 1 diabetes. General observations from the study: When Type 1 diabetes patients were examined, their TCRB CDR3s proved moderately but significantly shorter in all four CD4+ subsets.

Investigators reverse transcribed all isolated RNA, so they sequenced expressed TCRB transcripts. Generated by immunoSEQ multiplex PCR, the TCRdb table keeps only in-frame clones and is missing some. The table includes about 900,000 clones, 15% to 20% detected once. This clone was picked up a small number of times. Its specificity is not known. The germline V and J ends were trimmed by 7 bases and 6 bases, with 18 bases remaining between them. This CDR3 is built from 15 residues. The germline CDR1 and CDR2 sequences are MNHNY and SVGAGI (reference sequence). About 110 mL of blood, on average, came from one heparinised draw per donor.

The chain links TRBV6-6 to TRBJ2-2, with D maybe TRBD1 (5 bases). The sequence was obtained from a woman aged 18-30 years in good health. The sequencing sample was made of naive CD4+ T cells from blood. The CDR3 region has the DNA TGTGCCAGCACAAAGGGAACAGGCGCGGCCGGGGAGCTGTTTTTT. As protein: CASTKGTGAAGELFF.